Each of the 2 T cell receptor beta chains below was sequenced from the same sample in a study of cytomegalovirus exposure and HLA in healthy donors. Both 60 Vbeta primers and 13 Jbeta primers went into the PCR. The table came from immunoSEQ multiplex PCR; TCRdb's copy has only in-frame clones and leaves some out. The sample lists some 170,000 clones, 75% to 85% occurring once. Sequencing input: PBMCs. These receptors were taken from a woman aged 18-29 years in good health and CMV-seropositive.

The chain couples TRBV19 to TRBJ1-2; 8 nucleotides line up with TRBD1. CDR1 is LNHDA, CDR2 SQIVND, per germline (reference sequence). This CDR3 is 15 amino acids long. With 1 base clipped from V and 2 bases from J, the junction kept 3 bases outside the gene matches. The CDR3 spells CASSIGGQANYGYTF. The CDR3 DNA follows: TGTGCCAGTAGTATAGGGGGACAGGCGAACTATGGCTACACCTTC.

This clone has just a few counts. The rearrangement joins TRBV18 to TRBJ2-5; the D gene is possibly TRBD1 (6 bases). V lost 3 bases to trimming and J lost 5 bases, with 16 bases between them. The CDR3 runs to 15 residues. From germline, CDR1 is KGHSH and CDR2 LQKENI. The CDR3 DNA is TGTGCCAGCTCACCGGACCTGACAGGCCGGGAGACCCAGTACTTC. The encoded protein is CASSPDLTGRETQYF.